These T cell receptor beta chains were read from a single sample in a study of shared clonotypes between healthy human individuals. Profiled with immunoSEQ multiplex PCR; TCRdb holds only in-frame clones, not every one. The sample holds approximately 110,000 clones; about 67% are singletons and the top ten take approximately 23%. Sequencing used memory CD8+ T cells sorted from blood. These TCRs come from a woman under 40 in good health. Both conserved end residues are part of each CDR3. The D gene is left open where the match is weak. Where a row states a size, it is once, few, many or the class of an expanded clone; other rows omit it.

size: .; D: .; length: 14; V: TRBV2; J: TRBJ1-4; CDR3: CASRLRDQGEKLFF; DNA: TGTGCCAGCAGACTAAGGGACCAAGGGGAAAAACTGTTTTTT
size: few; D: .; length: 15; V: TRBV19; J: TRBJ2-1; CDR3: CASSITSSSYNEQFF; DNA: TGTGCCAGTAGTATAACCAGCAGCTCCTACAATGAGCAGTTCTTC
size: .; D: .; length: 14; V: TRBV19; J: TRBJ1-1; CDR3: CASSASWGYTEAFF; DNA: TGTGCCAGTAGTGCGAGTTGGGGGTACACTGAAGCTTTCTTT
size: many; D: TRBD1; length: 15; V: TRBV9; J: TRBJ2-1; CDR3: CASSVGGTGVDEQFF; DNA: TGTGCCAGCAGCGTAGGTGGGACAGGGGTCGATGAGCAGTTCTTC
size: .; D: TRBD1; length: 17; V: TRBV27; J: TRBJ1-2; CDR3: CASSFQPGQGPNYGYTF; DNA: TGTGCCAGCAGTTTCCAACCGGGACAGGGCCCTAACTATGGCTACACCTTC
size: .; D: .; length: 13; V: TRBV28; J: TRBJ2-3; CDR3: CASSPGGTDTQYF; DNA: TGTGCCAGCAGCCCCGGGGGCACAGATACGCAGTATTTT
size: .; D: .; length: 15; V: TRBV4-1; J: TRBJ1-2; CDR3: CASSQVHGDLRGYTF; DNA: TGCGCCAGCAGCCAAGTACACGGGGACTTAAGGGGCTACACCTTC
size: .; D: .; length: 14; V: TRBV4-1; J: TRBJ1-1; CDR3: CASSQDPSLTEAFF; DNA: TGCGCCAGCAGCCAAGACCCCTCTCTGACTGAAGCTTTCTTT
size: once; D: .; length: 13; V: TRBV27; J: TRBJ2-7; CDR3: CASSSARSGEQYF; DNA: TGTGCCAGCAGTTCGGCCCGGTCTGGCGAGCAGTACTTC
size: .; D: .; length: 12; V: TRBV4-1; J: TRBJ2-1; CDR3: CASSRTSNEQFF; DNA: TGCGCCAGCAGCCGGACGAGTAATGAGCAGTTCTTC
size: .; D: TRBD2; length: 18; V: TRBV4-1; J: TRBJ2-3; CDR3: CASSQDISGRGPVDTQYF; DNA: TGCGCCAGCAGCCAAGATATAAGCGGGAGGGGGCCAGTGGATACGCAGTATTTT
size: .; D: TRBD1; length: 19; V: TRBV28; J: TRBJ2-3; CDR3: CASSFEPGQGSTATDTQYF; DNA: TGTGCCAGCAGTTTCGAACCGGGACAGGGGTCTACTGCCACAGATACGCAGTATTTT
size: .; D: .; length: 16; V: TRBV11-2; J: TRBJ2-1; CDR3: CASSPSSGGSYNEQFF; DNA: TGTGCCAGCAGCCCATCGTCCGGGGGATCCTACAATGAGCAGTTCTTC
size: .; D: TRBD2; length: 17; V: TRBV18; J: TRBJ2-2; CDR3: CASSPQPLAGKVGELFF; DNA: TGTGCCAGCTCACCGCAGCCGCTAGCGGGAAAAGTCGGGGAGCTGTTTTTT
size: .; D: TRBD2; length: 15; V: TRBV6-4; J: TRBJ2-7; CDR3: CASSPIAGDSYEQYF; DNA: TGTGCCAGCAGTCCAATAGCGGGAGATTCCTACGAGCAGTACTTC
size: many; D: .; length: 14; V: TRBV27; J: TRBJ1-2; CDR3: CASSLSPRGVGYTF; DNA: TGTGCCAGCAGTTTATCCCCCCGTGGGGTAGGCTACACCTTC
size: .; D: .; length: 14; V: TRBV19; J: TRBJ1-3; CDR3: CASSISGIGNTIYF; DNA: TGTGCCAGTAGTATTTCAGGGATCGGAAACACCATATATTTT
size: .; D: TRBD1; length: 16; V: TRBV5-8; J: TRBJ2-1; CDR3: CASSLPTGGLYNEQFF; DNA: TGTGCCAGCAGCTTACCAACAGGGGGCCTCTACAATGAGCAGTTCTTC
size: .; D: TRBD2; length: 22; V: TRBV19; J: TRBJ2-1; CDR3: CASSIRVKAGLAGGLGYNEQFF; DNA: TGTGCCAGTAGTATTAGGGTAAAGGCGGGACTAGCGGGAGGTCTGGGGTACAATGAGCAGTTCTTC
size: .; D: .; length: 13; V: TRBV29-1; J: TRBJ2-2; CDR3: CSVEGWGTGELFF; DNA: TGCAGCGTTGAAGGGTGGGGTACCGGGGAGCTGTTTTTT
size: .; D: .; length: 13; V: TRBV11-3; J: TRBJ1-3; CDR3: CASSFSGGNTIYF; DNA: TGTGCCAGCAGCTTCTCCGGGGGAAACACCATATATTTT
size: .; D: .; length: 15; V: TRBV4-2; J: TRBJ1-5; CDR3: CASSQDMQGNQPQHF; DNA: TGTGCCAGCAGCCAAGATATGCAGGGCAATCAGCCCCAGCATTTT
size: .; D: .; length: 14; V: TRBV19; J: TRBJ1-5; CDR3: CASRRPGSNQPQHF; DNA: TGTGCCAGTAGACGCCCGGGTAGCAATCAGCCCCAGCATTTT
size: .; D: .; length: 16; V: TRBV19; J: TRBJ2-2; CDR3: CASGRGAQRNTGELFF; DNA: TGTGCCAGTGGGCGAGGGGCGCAAAGAAACACCGGGGAGCTGTTTTTT
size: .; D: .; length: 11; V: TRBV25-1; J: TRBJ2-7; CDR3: CASGDSYEQYF; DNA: TGTGCCAGCGGGGACTCCTACGAGCAGTACTTC
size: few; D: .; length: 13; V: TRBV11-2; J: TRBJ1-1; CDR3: CASSYWEDTEAFF; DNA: TGTGCCAGCAGCTACTGGGAGGACACTGAAGCTTTCTTT
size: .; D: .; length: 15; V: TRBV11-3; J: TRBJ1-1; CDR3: CASSLRTAEHTEAFF; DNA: TGTGCCAGCAGCCTAAGGACGGCAGAACACACTGAAGCTTTCTTT
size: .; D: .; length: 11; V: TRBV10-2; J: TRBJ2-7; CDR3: CASSGLYEQYF; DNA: TGCGCCAGCAGTGGGTTATACGAGCAGTACTTC
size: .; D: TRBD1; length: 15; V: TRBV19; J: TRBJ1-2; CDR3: CASSIMGTGGDGYTF; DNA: TGTGCCAGTAGTATAATGGGGACAGGGGGTGATGGCTACACCTTC